This T cell receptor beta chain was captured by sequencing in a study of blood T cell repertoires in COVID-19. Study-wide background: The cDNA or gDNA used as material had been derived from T cells, B-cell-depleted T cells, or PBMCs.

Generated by immunoSEQ multiplex PCR, the TCRdb table keeps only in-frame clones and is missing some. The sample holds 60,000 to 85,000 clones, 74% seen once. Germline CDR1 and CDR2: MNHNS and SASEGT. The V gene lost 1 base and the J gene lost 7 bases, with 20 bases spanning the gap. This CDR3 contains 18 residues. The source of this sequence is a human donor with acute or convalescent COVID-19. The donor label of this sample is uncertain. Sequencing was performed on peripheral blood. The rearrangement links TRBV6-1 to TRBJ1-6; D possibly corresponds to TRBD1 (6 bases). CDR3 amino acids: CASSEGTSGQTPNSPLHF. The DNA of the CDR3 is TGTGCCAGCAGTGAAGGCACAAGCGGACAGACTCCGAATTCACCCCTCCACTTT.